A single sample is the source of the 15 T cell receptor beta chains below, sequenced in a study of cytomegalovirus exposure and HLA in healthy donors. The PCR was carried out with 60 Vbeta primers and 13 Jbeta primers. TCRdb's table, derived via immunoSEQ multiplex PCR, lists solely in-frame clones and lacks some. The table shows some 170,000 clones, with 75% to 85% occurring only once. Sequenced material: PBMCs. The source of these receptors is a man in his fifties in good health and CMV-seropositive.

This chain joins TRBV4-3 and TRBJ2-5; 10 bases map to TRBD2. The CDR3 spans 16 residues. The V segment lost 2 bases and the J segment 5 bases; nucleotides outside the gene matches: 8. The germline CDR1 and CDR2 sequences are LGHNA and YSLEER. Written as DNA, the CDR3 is TGCGCCAGCAGCCAATCCCTAGCGGGAGTGCGGGAGACCCAGTACTTC. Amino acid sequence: CASSQSLAGVRETQYF.

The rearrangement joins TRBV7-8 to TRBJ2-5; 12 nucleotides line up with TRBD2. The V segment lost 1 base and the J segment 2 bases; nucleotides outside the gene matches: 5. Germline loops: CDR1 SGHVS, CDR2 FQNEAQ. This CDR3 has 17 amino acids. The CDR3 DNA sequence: TGTGCCAGCAGCTTAGGCGGACTAGCGGGGACTCAAGAGACCCAGTACTTC. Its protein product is CASSLGGLAGTQETQYF.

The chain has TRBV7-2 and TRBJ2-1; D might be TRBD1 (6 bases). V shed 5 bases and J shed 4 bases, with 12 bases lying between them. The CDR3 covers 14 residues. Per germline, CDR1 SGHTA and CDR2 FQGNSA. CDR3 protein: CASSATGPYNEQFF. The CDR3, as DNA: TGTGCCAGCAGCGCGACAGGCCCGTACAATGAGCAGTTCTTC.

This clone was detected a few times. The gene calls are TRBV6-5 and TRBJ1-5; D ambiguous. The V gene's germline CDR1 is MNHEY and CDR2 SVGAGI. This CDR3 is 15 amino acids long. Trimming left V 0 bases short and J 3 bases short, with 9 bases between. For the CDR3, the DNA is TGTGCCAGCAGTTACTCGGGCAGACCCAATCAGCCCCAGCATTTT. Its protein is CASSYSGRPNQPQHF.

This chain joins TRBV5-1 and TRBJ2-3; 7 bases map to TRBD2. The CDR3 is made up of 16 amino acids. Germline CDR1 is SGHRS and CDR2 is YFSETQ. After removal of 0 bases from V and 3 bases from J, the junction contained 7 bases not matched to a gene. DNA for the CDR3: TGCGCCAGCAGCTTGGAAGGCGGGGGAGGGACAGATACGCAGTATTTT. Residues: CASSLEGGGGTDTQYF. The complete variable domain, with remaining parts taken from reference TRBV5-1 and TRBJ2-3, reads KAGVTQTPRYLIKTRGQQVTLSCSPISGHRSVSWYQQTPGQGLQFLFEYFSETQRNKGNFPGRFSGRQFSNSRSEMNVSTLELGDSALYLCASSLEGGGGTDTQYFGPGTRLTVL.

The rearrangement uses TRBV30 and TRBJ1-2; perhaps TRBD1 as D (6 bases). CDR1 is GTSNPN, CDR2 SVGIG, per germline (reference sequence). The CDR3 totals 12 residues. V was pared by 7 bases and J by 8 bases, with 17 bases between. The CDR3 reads CASPRGAGGYTF. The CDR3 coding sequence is TGTGCCTCTCCACGGGGGGCAGGGGGCTACACCTTC. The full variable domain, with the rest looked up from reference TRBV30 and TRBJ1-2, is SQTIHQWPATLVQPVGSPLSLECTVEGTSNPNLYWYRQAAGRGLQLLFYSVGIGQISSEVPQNLSASRPQDRQFILSSKKLLLSDSGFYLCASPRGAGGYTFGSGTRLTVV.

This CDR3 reads CASSVLSGGTSYTDTQYF. The CDR3 region has the DNA TGTGCCAGCAGCGTACTTAGCGGGGGCACATCTTACACAGATACGCAGTATTTT. This sequence joins TRBV9 and TRBJ2-3; TRBD2 matches at 9 bases. The V segment lost 1 base and the J segment 2 bases; nucleotides outside the gene matches: 11. Per the germline V gene, CDR1 is SGDLS and CDR2 is YYNGEE. This CDR3 has 18 residues.

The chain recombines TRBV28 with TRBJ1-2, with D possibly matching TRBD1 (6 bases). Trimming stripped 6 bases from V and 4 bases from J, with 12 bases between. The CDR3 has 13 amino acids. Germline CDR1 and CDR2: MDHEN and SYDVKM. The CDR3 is CASRRTVPYGYTF. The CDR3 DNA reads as TGTGCCAGCAGGCGGACAGTGCCCTATGGCTACACCTTC.

CDR3 amino acids: CASSPLAVRGETQYF. The DNA of the CDR3 is TGTGCCAGCAGCCCACTAGCGGTCAGGGGAGAGACCCAGTACTTC. The chain links TRBV27 to TRBJ2-5, with 8 positions matching TRBD2. Unmatched junction bases numbered 10, after V lost 6 bases and J lost 4 bases. The CDR3 sequence is 15 residues long. CDR1 is MNHEY, CDR2 SMNVEV, per germline (reference sequence).

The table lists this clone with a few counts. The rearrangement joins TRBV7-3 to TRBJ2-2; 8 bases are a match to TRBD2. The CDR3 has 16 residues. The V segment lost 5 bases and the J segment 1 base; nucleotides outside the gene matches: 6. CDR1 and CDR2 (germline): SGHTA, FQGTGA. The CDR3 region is CASSLNSGKNTGELFF. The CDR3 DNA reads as TGTGCCAGCAGCCTAAATAGCGGGAAGAACACCGGGGAGCTGTTTTTT.

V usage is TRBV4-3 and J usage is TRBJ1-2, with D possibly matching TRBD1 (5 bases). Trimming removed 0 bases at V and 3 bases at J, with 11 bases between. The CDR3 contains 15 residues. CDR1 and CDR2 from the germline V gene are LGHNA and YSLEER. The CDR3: CASSQEDQGDYGYTF. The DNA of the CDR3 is TGCGCCAGCAGCCAAGAAGATCAGGGCGACTATGGCTACACCTTC.

Written as DNA, the CDR3 is TGTGCCAGCAGACTAGCGGCGAACACCGGGGAGCTGTTTTTT. This encodes CASRLAANTGELFF. The genes are TRBV4-2 and TRBJ2-2, with 8 positions matching TRBD2. V shed 6 bases, J shed 0 bases, and the junction held 0 bases outside the gene matches. The germline V gene has CDR1 LGHNA and CDR2 YNFKEQ. The CDR3 extends over 14 amino acids.

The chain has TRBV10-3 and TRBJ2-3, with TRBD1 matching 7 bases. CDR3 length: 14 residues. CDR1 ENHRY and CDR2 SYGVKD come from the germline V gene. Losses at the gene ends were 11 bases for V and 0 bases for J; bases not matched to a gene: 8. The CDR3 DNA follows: TGTGCCGTAGCCGGGACAGTGAGCACAGATACGCAGTATTTT. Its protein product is CAVAGTVSTDTQYF.

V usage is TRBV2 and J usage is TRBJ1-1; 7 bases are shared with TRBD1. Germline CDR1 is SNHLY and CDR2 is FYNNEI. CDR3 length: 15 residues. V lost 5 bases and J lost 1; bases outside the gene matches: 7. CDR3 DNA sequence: TGTGCCAGCAGTCCGACAGGGACCCAGAACACTGAAGCTTTCTTT. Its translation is CASSPTGTQNTEAFF.

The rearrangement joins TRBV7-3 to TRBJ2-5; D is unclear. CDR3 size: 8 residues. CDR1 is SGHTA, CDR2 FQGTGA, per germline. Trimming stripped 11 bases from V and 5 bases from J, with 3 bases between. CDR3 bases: TGTGCCCGGGAGACCCAGTACTTC. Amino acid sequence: CARETQYF.